Listed here are 2 T cell receptor beta chains from one sample, sequenced in a study of blood T cell repertoires in COVID-19. Produced via immunoSEQ multiplex PCR; TCRdb's table is partial and in-frame only. The table has around 220,000 clones, roughly 90% seen once. The sequenced material came from peripheral blood. The source is a man aged 40-50 years with active or convalescent COVID-19.

The V and J genes are TRBV4-1 and TRBJ1-6; no reliable D call. Trimming shortened V by 1 base and J by 7 bases, and 11 bases separated the two germline ends. The CDR3 covers 15 residues. Germline CDR1 and CDR2: MGHRA and YSYEKL. The CDR3 sequence is CASSQVRATNSPLHF. For the CDR3, the DNA is TGCGCCAGCAGCCAAGTGAGGGCCACGAATTCACCCCTCCACTTT.

In regard to this clone: Sequence at one end of the junction differs from germline and may be a read error. CDR3 residues: CASSLAVGFYLSNAEAFF. The CDR3, as DNA: TGTGCCAGCAGTCTAGCAGTGGGATTTTACTTATCGAACGCTGAAGCTTTCTTT. The V and J genes are TRBV28 and TRBJ1-1; D remains ambiguous. CDR1 MDHEN and CDR2 SYDVKM come from the germline V gene. The CDR3 length is 18 residues.